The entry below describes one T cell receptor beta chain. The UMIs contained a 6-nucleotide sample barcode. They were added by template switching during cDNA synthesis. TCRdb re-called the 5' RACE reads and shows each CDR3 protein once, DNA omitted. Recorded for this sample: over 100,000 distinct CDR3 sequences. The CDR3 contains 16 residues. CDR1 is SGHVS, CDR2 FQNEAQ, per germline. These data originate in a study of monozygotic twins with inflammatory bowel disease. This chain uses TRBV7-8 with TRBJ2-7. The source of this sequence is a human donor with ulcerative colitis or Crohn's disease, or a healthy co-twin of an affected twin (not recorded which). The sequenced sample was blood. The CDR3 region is CASSLVLRQSSYEQYF.